Listed below are T cell receptor beta chains from one sample, sequenced in a study of blood T cell repertoires in COVID-19. Assay: immunoSEQ multiplex PCR; the TCRdb copy retains only in-frame clones and omits some. The profile shows a few hundred thousand clones, 80% to 90% of them singletons. Sequencing used PBMCs or T cells enriched from blood (not recorded which). The receptors here all came from a man aged 25 to 40 with acute COVID-19. Both conserved end residues are part of each CDR3. The D gene is left open where the match is weak. The listing skips clone size in some rows; elsewhere it reads once, few, many or a size class.

-	-	TRBV3-1/TRBV3-2	TRBJ2-5	TGTGCCAGCAGCCAATACGGGAGTGGGGAGACCCAGTACTTC	CASSQYGSGETQYF
-	-	TRBV6-5	TRBJ1-3	TGTGCCAGCAGTTATTCGGACAGCCGCTCTGGAAACACCATATATTTT	CASSYSDSRSGNTIYF
-	-	TRBV18	TRBJ1-5	TGTGCCAGCTCGTCCCAGGGGAGCGGCAATCAGCCCCAGCATTTT	CASSSQGSGNQPQHF
-	TRBD1	TRBV12-5	TRBJ2-2	TGTGCTAGTGGTAGGGACAGAAACACCGGGGAGCTGTTTTTT	CASGRDRNTGELFF
-	TRBD1	TRBV27	TRBJ1-2	TGTGCCAGCAGTTCCCGGACAGGGGATGGCTACACCTTC	CASSSRTGDGYTF
many	TRBD2	TRBV6-1	TRBJ2-5	TGTGCCAGCAGTGAACTAGCGGGGGGCCAAGAGACCCAGTACTTC	CASSELAGGQETQYF
-	TRBD1	TRBV27	TRBJ1-4	TGTGCCAGCAGTCAACAGGGGGCGGGTAATGAAAAACTGTTTTTT	CASSQQGAGNEKLFF
-	-	TRBV15	TRBJ2-2	TGTGCCACCAGCAGACTTATCTCGGGACAAAACACCGGGGAGCTGTTTTTT	CATSRLISGQNTGELFF
-	-	TRBV11-2	TRBJ2-3	TGTGCCAGCAGCGACCCGGCTAGAAACACAGATACGCAGTATTTT	CASSDPARNTDTQYF
-	TRBD2	TRBV27	TRBJ2-6	TGTGCCAGCAGTTCCGGGACTAGCGGATTCTCTGGGGCCAACGTCCTGACTTTC	CASSSGTSGFSGANVLTF
-	-	TRBV18	TRBJ1-5	TGTGCCAGCTCAGAAGACTGGAGCAATCAGCCCCAGCATTTT	CASSEDWSNQPQHF
-	-	TRBV18	TRBJ1-4	TGTGCCAGCTCACAACTCCCACGTTCCTGGGGGCAGATTGAAAAACTGTTTTTT	CASSQLPRSWGQIEKLFF
-	-	TRBV11-1	TRBJ1-5	TGTGCCAGCAGCTTAGGTTTCTCTCAGCCCCAGCATTTT	CASSLGFSQPQHF
-	-	TRBV10-3	TRBJ1-3	TGTGCCATCAGTGAGGGGCCAGCCTCTGGAAACACCATATATTTT	CAISEGPASGNTIYF
-	TRBD2	TRBV7-3	TRBJ2-1	TGTGCCAGCAGCTTAGGGACTAGCGGGACCTATGAGCAGTTCTTC	CASSLGTSGTYEQFF
-	-	TRBV19	TRBJ2-3	TGTGCCAGTAGTACAGGATTCCTCACAGATACGCAGTATTTT	CASSTGFLTDTQYF
-	TRBD1	TRBV7-2	TRBJ1-5	TGTGCCAGCAGCTTAGCGGACAGGGAATTCAATCAGCCCCAGCATTTT	CASSLADREFNQPQHF